Given below is one T cell receptor beta chain in context. The sample belongs to a study of blood T cell repertoires in COVID-19. About the study: Sample material is recorded as cDNA or gDNA derived from T cells, B-cell-depleted T cells, or PBMCs.

Method: immunoSEQ multiplex PCR; TCRdb's copy keeps in-frame clones and lacks some. This sample carries fewer than 250,000 clones, about 83% of them seen once, and the ten largest clones take roughly 2%. Residents of 24 US areas, aged about 18 to 95 years, made up the participants. The sequence derives from a woman aged 50 to 65 who had recovered from COVID-19. Sequencing was carried out using PBMCs or T cells enriched from blood (not recorded which).

The CDR3 here is CASSLLTGGNYGYTF. The CDR3 DNA reads as TGTGCCAGCAGCTTGCTGACAGGGGGTAACTATGGCTACACCTTC. The V and J genes are TRBV7-8 and TRBJ1-2; the match to TRBD1 covers 9 bases. V lost 3 bases and J lost 1; bases outside the gene matches: 3. CDR3 length: 15 residues. Germline V gives CDR1 SGHVS, CDR2 FQNEAQ.